The present entry profiles one TCR beta chain with its context. The CDR3 is 14 residues long. The germline gives CDR1 SGHAT, CDR2 FQDESV (reference sequence). The V gene end was trimmed by 2 bases and the J gene end by 11 bases; junction bases not matched to a gene: 8. This specimen belongs to a study of CD8+CD57+ T cells in acquired aplastic anemia. Sequenced patients had shown CD8+CD57+ cell expansion by flow cytometry. For CDR3 and TCR beta VDJ profiling, genomic DNA was the template used. TCRdb reprocessed the reads with MiXCR, giving one entry per CDR3 protein. The sample contains 310,000 or so distinct CDR3 sequences, under 65% of which appear only once.

This clonotype was obtained from a human donor with aplastic anemia. The rearrangement links TRBV11-1 to TRBJ2-3, with TRBD2 matching 9 bases. Sequenced material: sorted CD4+, CD8+, or CD8+CD57+ T cells (not recorded which) from PBMCs. This chain's CDR3 is CASSLRASGEMQYF. CDR3 DNA: TGTGCCAGCAGCTTACGCGCTAGCGGGGAGATGCAGTATTTT.